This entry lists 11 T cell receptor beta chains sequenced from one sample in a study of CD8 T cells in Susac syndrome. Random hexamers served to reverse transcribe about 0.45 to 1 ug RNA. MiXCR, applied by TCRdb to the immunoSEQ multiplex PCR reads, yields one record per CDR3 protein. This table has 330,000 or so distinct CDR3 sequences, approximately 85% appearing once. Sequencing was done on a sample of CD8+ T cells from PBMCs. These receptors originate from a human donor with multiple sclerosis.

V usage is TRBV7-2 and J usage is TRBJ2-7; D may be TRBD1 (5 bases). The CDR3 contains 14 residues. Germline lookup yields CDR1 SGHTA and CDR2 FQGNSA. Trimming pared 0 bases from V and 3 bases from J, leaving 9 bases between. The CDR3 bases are TGTGCCAGCAGCTTAGCGGGAACAGGCTACGAGCAGTACTTC. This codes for CASSLAGTGYEQYF.

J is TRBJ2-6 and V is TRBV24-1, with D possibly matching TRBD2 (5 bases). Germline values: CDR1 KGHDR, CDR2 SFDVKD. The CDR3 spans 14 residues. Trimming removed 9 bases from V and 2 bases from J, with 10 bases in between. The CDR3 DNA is TGTGCCACCCGGTCGGGGACTGGGGCCAACGTCCTGACTTTC. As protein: CATRSGTGANVLTF.

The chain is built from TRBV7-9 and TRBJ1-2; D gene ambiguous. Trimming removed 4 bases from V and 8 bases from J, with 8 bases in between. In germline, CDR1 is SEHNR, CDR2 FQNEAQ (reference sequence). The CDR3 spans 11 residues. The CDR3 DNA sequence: TGTGCCAGCAGCTCTCCTTCAGGCTACACCTTC. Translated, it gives CASSSPSGYTF.

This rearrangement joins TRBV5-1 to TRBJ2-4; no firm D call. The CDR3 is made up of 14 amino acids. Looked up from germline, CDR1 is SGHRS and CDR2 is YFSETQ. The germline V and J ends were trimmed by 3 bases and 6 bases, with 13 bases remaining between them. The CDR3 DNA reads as TGCGCCAGCAGCTCGGTGGGTTGGGGAAACATTCAGTACTTC. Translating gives CASSSVGWGNIQYF.

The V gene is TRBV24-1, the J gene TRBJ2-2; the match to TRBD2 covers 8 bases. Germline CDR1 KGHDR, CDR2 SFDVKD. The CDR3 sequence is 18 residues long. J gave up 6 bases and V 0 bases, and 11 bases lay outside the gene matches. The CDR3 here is CATSDLDISGIGAGELFF. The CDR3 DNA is TGTGCCACCAGTGATTTGGATATTAGCGGGATCGGTGCCGGGGAGCTGTTTTTT.

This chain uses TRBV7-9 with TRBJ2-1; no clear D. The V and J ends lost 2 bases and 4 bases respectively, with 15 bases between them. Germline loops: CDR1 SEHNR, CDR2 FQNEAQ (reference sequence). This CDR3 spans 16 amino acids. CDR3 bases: TGTGCCAGCAGCTTATCCGCCAGTTCGAGATACAATGAGCAGTTCTTC. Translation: CASSLSASSRYNEQFF.

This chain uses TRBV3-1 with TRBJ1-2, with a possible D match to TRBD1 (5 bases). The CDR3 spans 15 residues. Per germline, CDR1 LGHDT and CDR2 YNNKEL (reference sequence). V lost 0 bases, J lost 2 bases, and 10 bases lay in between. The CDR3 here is CASSQELNRNYGYTF. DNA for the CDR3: TGTGCCAGCAGCCAAGAATTGAACAGGAACTATGGCTACACCTTC.

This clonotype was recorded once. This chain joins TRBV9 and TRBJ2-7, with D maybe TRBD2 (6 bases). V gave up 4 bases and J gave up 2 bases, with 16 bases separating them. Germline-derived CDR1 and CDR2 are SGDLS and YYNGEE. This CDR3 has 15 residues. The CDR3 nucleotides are TGTGCCAGCAGCCTTTGGGGGGACGCTACCTACGAGCAGTACTTC. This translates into CASSLWGDATYEQYF.

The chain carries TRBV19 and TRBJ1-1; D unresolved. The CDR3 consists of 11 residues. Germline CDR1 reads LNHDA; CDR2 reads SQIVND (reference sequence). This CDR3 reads CAITYGSEAFF. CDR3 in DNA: TGTGCGATTACATATGGATCCGAAGCTTTCTTT.

CDR3 DNA sequence: TGTGCCAGCAGTGAAATAAGGACAGCAAGTATATTTGGCTACACCTTC. Protein product: CASSEIRTASIFGYTF. The chain combines TRBV2 with TRBJ1-2; perhaps TRBD1 as D (6 bases). CDR3 size: 16 residues. The germline V gene encodes CDR1 SNHLY and CDR2 FYNNEI. Deletions cut 2 bases from V and 7 bases from J, with 20 bases between.

This CDR3 is CASSQDVRTGVGEQYF. The DNA of the CDR3 is TGTGCCAGCAGCCAAGACGTCCGGACAGGGGTGGGAGAGCAGTACTTC. This chain uses TRBV3-1 with TRBJ2-7, with 9 nucleotides matching TRBD1. The trim removed 0 bases at V and 7 bases at J, leaving 10 bases unmatched. The CDR3 sequence is 16 residues long. Germline V lookup: CDR1 LGHDT, CDR2 YNNKEL (reference sequence).